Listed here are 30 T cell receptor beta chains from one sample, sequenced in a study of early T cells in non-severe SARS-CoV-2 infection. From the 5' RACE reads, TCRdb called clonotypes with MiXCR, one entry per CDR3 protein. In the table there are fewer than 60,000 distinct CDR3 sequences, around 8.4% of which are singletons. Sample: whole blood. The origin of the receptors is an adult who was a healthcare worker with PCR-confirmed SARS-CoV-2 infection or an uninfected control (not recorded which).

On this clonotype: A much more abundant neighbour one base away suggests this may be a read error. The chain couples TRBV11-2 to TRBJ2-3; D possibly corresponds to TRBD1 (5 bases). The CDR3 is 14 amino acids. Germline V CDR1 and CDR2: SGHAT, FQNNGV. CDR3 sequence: CVSSLSRAPDTQYF. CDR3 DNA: TGTGTCAGCAGCTTATCCAGGGCCCCAGATACGCAGTATTTT.

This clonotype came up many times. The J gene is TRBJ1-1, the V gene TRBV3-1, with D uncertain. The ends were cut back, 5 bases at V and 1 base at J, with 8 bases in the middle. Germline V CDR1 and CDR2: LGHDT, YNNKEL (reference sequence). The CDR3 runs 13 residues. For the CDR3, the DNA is TGTGCCAGCAGCGATGTTTCGAACACTGAAGCTTTCTTT. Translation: CASSDVSNTEAFF.

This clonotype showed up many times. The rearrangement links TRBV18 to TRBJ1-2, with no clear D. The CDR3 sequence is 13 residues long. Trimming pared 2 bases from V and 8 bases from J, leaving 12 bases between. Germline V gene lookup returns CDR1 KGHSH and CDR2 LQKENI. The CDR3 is CASSPVGGEGYTF. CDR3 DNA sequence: TGTGCCAGCTCACCAGTGGGAGGAGAAGGCTACACCTTC.

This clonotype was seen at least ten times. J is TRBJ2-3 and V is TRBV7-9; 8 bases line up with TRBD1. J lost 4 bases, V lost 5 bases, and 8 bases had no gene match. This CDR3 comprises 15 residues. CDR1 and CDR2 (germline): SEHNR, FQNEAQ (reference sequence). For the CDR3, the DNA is TGTGCCAGCAGCCAAAGGACAGGGCCGGCAGATACGCAGTATTTT. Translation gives CASSQRTGPADTQYF.

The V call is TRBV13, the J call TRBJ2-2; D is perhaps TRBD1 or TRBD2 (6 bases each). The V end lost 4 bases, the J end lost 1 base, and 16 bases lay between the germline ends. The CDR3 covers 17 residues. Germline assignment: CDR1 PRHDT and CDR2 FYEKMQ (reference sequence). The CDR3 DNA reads TGTGCCAGCAGCTCCTACTCCAGGGGAGGGAACACCGGGGAGCTGTTTTTT. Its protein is CASSSYSRGGNTGELFF. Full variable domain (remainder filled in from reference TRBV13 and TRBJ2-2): AAGVIQSPRHLIKEKRETATLKCYPIPRHDTVYWYQQGPGQDPQFLISFYEKMQSDKGSIPDRFSAQQFSDYHSELNMSSLELGDSALYFCASSSYSRGGNTGELFFGEGSRLTVL.

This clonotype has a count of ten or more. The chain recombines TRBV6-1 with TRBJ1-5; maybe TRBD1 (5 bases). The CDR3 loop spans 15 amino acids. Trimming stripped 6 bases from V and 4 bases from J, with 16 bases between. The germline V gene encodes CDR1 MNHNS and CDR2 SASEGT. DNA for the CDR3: TGTGCCAGCAGCTCTCCGGGGGGGGTAAATCAGCCCCAGCATTTT. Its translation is CASSSPGGVNQPQHF.

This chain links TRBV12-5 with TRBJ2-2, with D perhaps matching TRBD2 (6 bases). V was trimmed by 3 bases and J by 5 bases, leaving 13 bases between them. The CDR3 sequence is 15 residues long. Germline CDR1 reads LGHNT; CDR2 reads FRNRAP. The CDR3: CASGLSSGDTGELFF. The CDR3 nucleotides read TGTGCTAGTGGTTTATCCTCGGGGGATACCGGGGAGCTGTTTTTT.

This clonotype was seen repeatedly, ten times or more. The CDR3 sequence is CASSTHADREGNYGYTF. The DNA for the CDR3 is TGTGCCAGCAGCACACATGCCGACAGGGAAGGGAACTATGGCTACACCTTC. The chain recombines TRBV7-9 with TRBJ1-2; TRBD1 matches 7 bases. V was pared by 5 bases and J by 2 bases, with 14 bases of the junction left unmatched. Germline V gene lookup returns CDR1 SEHNR and CDR2 FQNEAQ (reference sequence). This CDR3 is 17 amino acids long.

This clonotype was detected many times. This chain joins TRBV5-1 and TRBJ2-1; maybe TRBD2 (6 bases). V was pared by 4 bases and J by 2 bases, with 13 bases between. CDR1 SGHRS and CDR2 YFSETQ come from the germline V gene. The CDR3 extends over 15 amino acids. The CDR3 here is CASSLDYTPYNEQFF. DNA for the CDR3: TGCGCCAGCAGCCTGGACTACACTCCCTACAATGAGCAGTTCTTC.

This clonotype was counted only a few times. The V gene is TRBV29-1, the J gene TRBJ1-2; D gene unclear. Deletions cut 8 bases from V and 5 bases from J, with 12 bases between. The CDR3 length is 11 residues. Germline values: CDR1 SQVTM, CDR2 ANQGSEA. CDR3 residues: CSLGSDYGYTF. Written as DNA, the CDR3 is TGCAGCCTTGGGTCGGATTATGGCTACACCTTC.

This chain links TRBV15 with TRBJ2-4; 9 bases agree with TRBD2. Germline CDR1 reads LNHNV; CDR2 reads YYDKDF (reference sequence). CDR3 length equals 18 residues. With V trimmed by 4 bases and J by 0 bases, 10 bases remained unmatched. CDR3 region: CATSTQHLAGIAKNIQYF. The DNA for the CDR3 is TGTGCCACCAGCACCCAACATCTAGCGGGGATAGCCAAAAACATTCAGTACTTC.

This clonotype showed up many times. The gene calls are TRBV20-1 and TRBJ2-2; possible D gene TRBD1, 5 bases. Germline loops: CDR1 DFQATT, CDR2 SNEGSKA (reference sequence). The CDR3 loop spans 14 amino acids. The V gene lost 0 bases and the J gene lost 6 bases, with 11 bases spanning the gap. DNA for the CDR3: TGCAGTGCTAGAGATTCTAGGGGTCCCGGGGAGCTGTTTTTT. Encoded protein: CSARDSRGPGELFF.

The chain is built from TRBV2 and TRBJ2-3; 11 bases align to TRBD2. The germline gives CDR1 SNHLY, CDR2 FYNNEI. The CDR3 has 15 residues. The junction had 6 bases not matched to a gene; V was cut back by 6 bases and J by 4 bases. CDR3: CASSMTSGIADTQYF. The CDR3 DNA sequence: TGTGCCAGCAGCATGACTAGCGGGATCGCAGATACGCAGTATTTT.

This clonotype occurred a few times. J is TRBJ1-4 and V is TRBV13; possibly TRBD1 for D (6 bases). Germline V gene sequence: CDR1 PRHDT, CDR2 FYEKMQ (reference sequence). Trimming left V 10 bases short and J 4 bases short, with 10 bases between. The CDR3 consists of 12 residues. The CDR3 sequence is CATGQRNEKLFF. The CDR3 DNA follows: TGTGCCACAGGACAGCGTAATGAAAAACTGTTTTTT. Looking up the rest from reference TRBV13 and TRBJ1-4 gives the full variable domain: AAGVIQSPRHLIKEKRETATLKCYPIPRHDTVYWYQQGPGQDPQFLISFYEKMQSDKGSIPDRFSAQQFSDYHSELNMSSLELGDSALYFCATGQRNEKLFFGSGTQLSVL.

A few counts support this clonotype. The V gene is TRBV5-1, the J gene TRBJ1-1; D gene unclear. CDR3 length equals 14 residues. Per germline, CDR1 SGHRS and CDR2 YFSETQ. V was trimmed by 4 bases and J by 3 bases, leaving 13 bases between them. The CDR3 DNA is TGCGCCAGCAGCCGAGGAGGCGGGTACACTGAAGCTTTCTTT. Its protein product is CASSRGGGYTEAFF.

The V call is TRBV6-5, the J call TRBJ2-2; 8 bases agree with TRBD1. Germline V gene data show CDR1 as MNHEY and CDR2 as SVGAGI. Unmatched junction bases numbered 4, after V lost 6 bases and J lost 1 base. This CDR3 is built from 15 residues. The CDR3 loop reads CASRPDRGNTGELFF. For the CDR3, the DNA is TGTGCCAGCAGACCCGACAGGGGGAACACCGGGGAGCTGTTTTTT.

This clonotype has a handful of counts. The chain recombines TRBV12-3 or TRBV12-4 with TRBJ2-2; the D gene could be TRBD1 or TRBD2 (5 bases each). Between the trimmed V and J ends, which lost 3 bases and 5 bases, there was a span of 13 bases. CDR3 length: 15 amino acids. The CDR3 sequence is CASSFRDPGTGELFF. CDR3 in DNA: TGTGCCAGCAGTTTCCGGGACCCCGGAACCGGGGAGCTGTTTTTT.

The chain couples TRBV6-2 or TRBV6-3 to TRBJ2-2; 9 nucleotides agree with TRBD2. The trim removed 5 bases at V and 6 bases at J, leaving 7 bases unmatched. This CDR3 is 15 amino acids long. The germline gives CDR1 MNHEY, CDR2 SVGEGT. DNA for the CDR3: TGTGCCAGCAGTGGTCTGGCGGGAGGGGCCGGGGAGCTGTTTTTT. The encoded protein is CASSGLAGGAGELFF.

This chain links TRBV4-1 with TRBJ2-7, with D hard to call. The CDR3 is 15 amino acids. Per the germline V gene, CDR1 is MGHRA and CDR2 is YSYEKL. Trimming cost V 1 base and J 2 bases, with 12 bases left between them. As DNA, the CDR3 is TGCGCCAGCAGCCAAGCGAAGATTTCAGCCTACGAGCAGTACTTC. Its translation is CASSQAKISAYEQYF.

Here the CDR3 reads CSARDQRDTQYF. Written as DNA, the CDR3 is TGCAGTGCTAGAGATCAAAGGGATACGCAGTATTTT. The chain recombines TRBV20-1 with TRBJ2-3, with D unresolved. The CDR3 is made up of 12 amino acids. Germline CDR1 is DFQATT and CDR2 is SNEGSKA (reference sequence). V lost 0 bases, J lost 6 bases, and 7 bases lay in between.

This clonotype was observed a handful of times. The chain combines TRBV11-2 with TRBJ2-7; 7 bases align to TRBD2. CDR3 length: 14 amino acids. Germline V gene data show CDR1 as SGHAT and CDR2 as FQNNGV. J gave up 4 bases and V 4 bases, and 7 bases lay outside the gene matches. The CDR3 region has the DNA TGTGCCAGCAGCTGGGGGGGAGGGCGATACGAGCAGTACTTC. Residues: CASSWGGGRYEQYF. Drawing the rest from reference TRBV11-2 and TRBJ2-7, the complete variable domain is EAGVAQSPRYKIIEKRQSVAFWCNPISGHATLYWYQQILGQGPKLLIQFQNNGVVDDSQLPKDRFSAERLKGVDSTLKIQPAKLEDSAVYLCASSWGGGRYEQYFGPGTRLTVT.

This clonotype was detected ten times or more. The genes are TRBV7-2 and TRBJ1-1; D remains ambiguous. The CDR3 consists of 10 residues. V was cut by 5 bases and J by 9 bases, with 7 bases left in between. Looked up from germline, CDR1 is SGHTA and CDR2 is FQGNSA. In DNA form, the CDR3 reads TGTGCCAGCAGCGCATATAAAGCTTTCTTT. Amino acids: CASSAYKAFF.

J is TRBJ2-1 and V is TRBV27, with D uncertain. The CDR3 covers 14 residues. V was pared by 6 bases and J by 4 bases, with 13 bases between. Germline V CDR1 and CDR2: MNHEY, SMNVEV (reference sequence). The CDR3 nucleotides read TGTGCCAGCAGACAAAGGGCCCAGTACAATGAGCAGTTCTTC. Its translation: CASRQRAQYNEQFF.

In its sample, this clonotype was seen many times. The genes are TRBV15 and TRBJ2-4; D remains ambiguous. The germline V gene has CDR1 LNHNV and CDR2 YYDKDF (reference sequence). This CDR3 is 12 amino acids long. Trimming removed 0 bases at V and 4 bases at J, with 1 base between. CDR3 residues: CATSRDKNIQYF. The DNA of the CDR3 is TGTGCCACCAGCAGAGATAAAAACATTCAGTACTTC.

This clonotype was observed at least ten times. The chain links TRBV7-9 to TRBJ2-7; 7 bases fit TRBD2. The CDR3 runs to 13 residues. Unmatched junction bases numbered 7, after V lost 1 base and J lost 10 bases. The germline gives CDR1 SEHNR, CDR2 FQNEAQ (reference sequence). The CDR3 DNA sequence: TGTGCCAGCAGCTTAGACGGCAGGACTAGTCAGTACTTC. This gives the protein CASSLDGRTSQYF.

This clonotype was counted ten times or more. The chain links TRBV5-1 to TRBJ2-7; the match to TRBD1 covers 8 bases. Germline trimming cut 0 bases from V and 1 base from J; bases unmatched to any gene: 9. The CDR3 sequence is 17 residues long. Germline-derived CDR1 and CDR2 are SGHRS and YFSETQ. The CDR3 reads CASSLVGPDRVSYEQYF. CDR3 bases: TGCGCCAGCAGCTTGGTGGGGCCGGACAGGGTGTCCTACGAGCAGTACTTC.

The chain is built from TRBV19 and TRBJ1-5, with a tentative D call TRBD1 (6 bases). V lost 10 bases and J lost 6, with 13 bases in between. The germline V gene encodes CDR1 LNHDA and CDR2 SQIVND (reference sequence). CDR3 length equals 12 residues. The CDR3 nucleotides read TGTGCCACCCGCGAGGGGGGTCAGCCCCAGCATTTT. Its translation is CATREGGQPQHF.

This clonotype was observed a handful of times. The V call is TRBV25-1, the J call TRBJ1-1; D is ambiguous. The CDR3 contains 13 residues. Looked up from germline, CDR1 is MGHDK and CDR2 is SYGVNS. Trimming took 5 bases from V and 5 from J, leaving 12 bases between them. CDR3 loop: CASSPLGGTEAFF. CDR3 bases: TGTGCCAGCAGTCCCCTGGGTGGGACTGAAGCTTTCTTT.

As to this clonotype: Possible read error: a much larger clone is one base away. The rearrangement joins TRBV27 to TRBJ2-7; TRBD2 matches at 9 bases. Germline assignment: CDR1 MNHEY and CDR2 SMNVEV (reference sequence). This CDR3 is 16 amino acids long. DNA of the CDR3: TGTGCCAACAGTTTGAGGGGCGGGGGGGCCTCTCACGAGCAGTACTTC. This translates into CANSLRGGGASHEQYF.

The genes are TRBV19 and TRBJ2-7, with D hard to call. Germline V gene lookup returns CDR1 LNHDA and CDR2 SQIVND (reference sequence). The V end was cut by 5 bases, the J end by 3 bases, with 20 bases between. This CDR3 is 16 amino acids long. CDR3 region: CASSLSGSRAGYEQYF. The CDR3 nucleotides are TGTGCCAGTAGTCTATCCGGGTCCCGGGCAGGCTACGAGCAGTACTTC.